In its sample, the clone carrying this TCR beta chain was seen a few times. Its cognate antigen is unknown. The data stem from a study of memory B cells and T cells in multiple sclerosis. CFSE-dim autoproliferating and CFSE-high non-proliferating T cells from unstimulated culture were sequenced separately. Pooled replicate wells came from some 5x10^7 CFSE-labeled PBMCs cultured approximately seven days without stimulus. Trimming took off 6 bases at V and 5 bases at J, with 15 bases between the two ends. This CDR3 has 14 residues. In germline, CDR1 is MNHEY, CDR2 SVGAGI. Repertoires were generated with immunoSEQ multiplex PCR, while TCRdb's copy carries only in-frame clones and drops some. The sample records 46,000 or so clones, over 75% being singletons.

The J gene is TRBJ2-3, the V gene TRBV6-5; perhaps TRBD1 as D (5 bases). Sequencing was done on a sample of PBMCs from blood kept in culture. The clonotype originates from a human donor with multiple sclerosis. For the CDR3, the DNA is TGTGCCAGCAGCTCTCAATACGACAGAGATACGCAGTATTTT. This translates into CASSSQYDRDTQYF.